What follows are 15 T cell receptor beta chains derived from one specimen sequenced in a study of blood T cell repertoires in COVID-19. Clones were read by immunoSEQ multiplex PCR, and TCRdb kept only the in-frame ones, dropping some. The table has about 260,000 clones, approximately 86% seen once; the top ten hold approximately 9.8%. Sequenced sample: peripheral blood. The receptor source for this set is a man in his forties who had recovered from COVID-19.

V usage is TRBV21-1 and J usage is TRBJ2-4; the DNA was not used to check the table's D call, TRBD1. TRBV21-1 is listed as a pseudogene. CDR3 size: 15 residues. The CDR3: CASSSSGLAKNIQYF. For the CDR3, the DNA is TGTGCCAGCAGCAGCTCAGGGTTAGCCAAAAACATTCAGTACTTC.

This clone appeared a single time. V gene TRBV7-3 combines with J gene TRBJ2-2; 8 bases fit TRBD2. Germline V gene lookup returns CDR1 SGHTA and CDR2 FQGTGA. V shed 1 base and J 7 bases; nucleotides not matched to a gene: 11. The CDR3 is made up of 17 amino acids. The CDR3 spells CASSLRTVSGNGGELFF. DNA for the CDR3: TGTGCCAGCAGCTTAAGAACGGTTAGCGGGAACGGCGGGGAGCTGTTTTTT.

The V gene is TRBV25-1, the J gene TRBJ1-4; 10 bases agree with TRBD1. The CDR3 runs to 15 residues. V lost 4 bases to trimming and J lost 6 bases; unmatched junction nucleotides: 5. Germline lookup yields CDR1 MGHDK and CDR2 SYGVNS. Here the CDR3 DNA reads TGTGCCAGCAGTGTCGACAGGGGGCGGGATGAAAAACTGTTTTTT. This translates into CASSVDRGRDEKLFF.

Details on this clone: The germline gene is not matched at one end of the junction; a read error may be the cause. The V gene is TRBV7-2, the J gene TRBJ2-3; 9 bases agree with TRBD1. The CDR3 length is 11 residues. Germline-derived CDR1 and CDR2 are SGHTA and FQGNSA. CDR3 sequence: CASSLGQGRDF. DNA of the CDR3: TGTGCCAGCAGCCTGGGACAGGGTAGGGATTTT.

This chain connects TRBV19 to TRBJ2-3; maybe TRBD1 (5 bases). The germline V gene encodes CDR1 LNHDA and CDR2 SQIVND (reference sequence). V lost 5 bases, J lost 5 bases, and 14 bases lay in between. The CDR3 is made up of 14 amino acids. In DNA, the CDR3 is TGTGCCAGTAGTTTAAAAGCCCAGGGAGATACGCAGTATTTT. Its protein is CASSLKAQGDTQYF. The full variable domain, with the rest looked up from reference TRBV19 and TRBJ2-3, is DGGITQSPKYLFRKEGQNVTLSCEQNLNHDAMYWYRQDPGQGLRLIYYSQIVNDFQKGDIAEGYSVSREKKESFPLTVTSAQKNPTAFYLCASSLKAQGDTQYFGPGTRLTVL.

This clone was observed a handful of times. The V and J genes are TRBV6-2 or TRBV6-3 and TRBJ2-4, with D maybe TRBD2 (6 bases). This CDR3 spans 16 amino acids. Germline CDR1 is MNHEY and CDR2 is SVGEGT. The V end lost 4 bases, the J end lost 0 bases, and 13 bases lay between the germline ends. CDR3 loop: CASSFAGGLAKNIQYF. In nucleotides, the CDR3 is TGTGCCAGCAGTTTCGCCGGGGGACTAGCCAAAAACATTCAGTACTTC.

The CDR3 DNA sequence: TGTGCCAGTAGTATAATCCTCGGACAGGGGGCAGGTGAGCAGTTCTTC. Protein product: CASSIILGQGAGEQFF. The rearrangement joins TRBV19 to TRBJ2-1; 11 bases fit TRBD1. The germline V gene has CDR1 LNHDA and CDR2 SQIVND (reference sequence). There are 16 residues in the CDR3. V shed 2 bases and J 9 bases; nucleotides not matched to a gene: 9. Drawing the rest from reference TRBV19 and TRBJ2-1, the complete variable domain is DGGITQSPKYLFRKEGQNVTLSCEQNLNHDAMYWYRQDPGQGLRLIYYSQIVNDFQKGDIAEGYSVSREKKESFPLTVTSAQKNPTAFYLCASSIILGQGAGEQFFGPGTRLTVL.

The rearrangement links TRBV20-1 to TRBJ1-4, with unresolved D. The V end lost 3 bases, the J end lost 11 bases, and 10 bases lay between the germline ends. The CDR3 loop spans 11 amino acids. Per germline, CDR1 DFQATT and CDR2 SNEGSKA (reference sequence). The CDR3 loop reads CSASQTGKLFF. The CDR3 DNA sequence: TGCAGTGCTAGCCAAACGGGGAAACTGTTTTTT.

V usage is TRBV2 and J usage is TRBJ2-3; D is perhaps TRBD2 (6 bases). V shed 3 bases and J shed 3 bases, with 10 bases lying between them. The CDR3 loop spans 14 amino acids. Germline V lookup: CDR1 SNHLY, CDR2 FYNNEI. DNA of the CDR3: TGTGCCAGCAGTGATAGGAGGGTTACAGATACGCAGTATTTT. Protein product: CASSDRRVTDTQYF.

This chain joins TRBV14 and TRBJ2-7, with D perhaps TRBD1 (5 bases). This CDR3 has 13 residues. CDR1 is SGHDN, CDR2 FVKESK, per germline. Trimming took off 5 bases at V and 3 bases at J, with 11 bases between the two ends. CDR3: CASSSTEIYEQYF. The CDR3 bases are TGTGCCAGCAGCTCGACAGAGATCTACGAGCAGTACTTC.

The chain recombines TRBV7-9 with TRBJ2-5; 7 nucleotides match TRBD2. Trimming removed 4 bases from V and 9 bases from J; junction bases left unmatched: 14. CDR1 SEHNR and CDR2 FQNEAQ come from the germline V gene (reference sequence). The CDR3 is 15 residues long. The CDR3 loop reads CASSSPERGLVAQYF. CDR3 coding DNA: TGTGCCAGCAGCTCACCCGAGCGGGGTCTAGTGGCCCAGTACTTC.

V gene TRBV30 combines with J gene TRBJ1-1, with D tentatively TRBD1 (5 bases). The germline V gene has CDR1 GTSNPN and CDR2 SVGIG (reference sequence). The V and J ends lost 7 bases and 5 bases respectively, with 17 bases between them. The CDR3 has 13 residues. This CDR3 reads CASVVGGGTEAFF. The CDR3, as DNA: TGTGCCTCGGTAGTTGGGGGAGGGACTGAAGCTTTCTTT.

This clone was found a few times. The genes are TRBV7-6 and TRBJ2-7, with D maybe TRBD2 (6 bases). Per the germline V gene, CDR1 is SGHVS and CDR2 is FNYEAQ. Trimming removed 5 bases from V and 5 bases from J, with 28 bases in between. The CDR3 contains 18 residues. As DNA, the CDR3 is TGTGCCAGCAGCCCAACCCCCCCCACGGGGGAACCGAGAGACGAGCAGTACTTC. Protein: CASSPTPPTGEPRDEQYF.

This clone was picked up a small number of times. The chain is built from TRBV3-1 (or the pseudogene TRBV3-2) and TRBJ2-5; 7 nucleotides agree with TRBD2. CDR1 is LGHDT and CDR2 is YNNKEL in the germline V gene (reference sequence). The ends lost 2 bases at V and 14 bases at J; junction bases unmatched: 5. The CDR3 length is 11 residues. CDR3 DNA: TGTGCCAGCAGCCAACGAGCGGGGCTATACTTC. Translating it yields CASSQRAGLYF.

This clone has more than one count but fewer than ten. The chain has TRBV5-1 and TRBJ1-2, with 9 bases aligning to TRBD1. The CDR3 extends over 15 amino acids. CDR1 and CDR2 from the germline V gene are SGHRS and YFSETQ. Trimming took 0 bases from V and 4 from J; bases not matched to a gene: 4. The CDR3 here is CASSLVGQGIYGYTF. The CDR3, as DNA: TGCGCCAGCAGCTTGGTCGGACAGGGGATCTATGGCTACACCTTC. The variable domain in full, with the rest retrieved from reference TRBV5-1 and TRBJ1-2, is KAGVTQTPRYLIKTRGQQVTLSCSPISGHRSVSWYQQTPGQGLQFLFEYFSETQRNKGNFPGRFSGRQFSNSRSEMNVSTLELGDSALYLCASSLVGQGIYGYTFGSGTRLTVV.